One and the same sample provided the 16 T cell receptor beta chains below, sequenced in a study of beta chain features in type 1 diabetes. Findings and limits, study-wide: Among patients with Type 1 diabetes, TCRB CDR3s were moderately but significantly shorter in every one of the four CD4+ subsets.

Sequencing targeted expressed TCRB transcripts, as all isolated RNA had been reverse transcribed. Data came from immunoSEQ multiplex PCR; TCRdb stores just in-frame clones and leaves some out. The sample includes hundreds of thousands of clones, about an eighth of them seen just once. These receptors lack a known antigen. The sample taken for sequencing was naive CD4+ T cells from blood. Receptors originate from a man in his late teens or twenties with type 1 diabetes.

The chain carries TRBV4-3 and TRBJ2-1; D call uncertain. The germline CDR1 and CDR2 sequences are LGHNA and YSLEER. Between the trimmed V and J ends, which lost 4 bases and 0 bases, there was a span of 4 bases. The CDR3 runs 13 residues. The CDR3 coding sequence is TGCGCCAGCAGCCCTAGCTCCTACAATGAGCAGTTCTTC. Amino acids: CASSPSSYNEQFF.

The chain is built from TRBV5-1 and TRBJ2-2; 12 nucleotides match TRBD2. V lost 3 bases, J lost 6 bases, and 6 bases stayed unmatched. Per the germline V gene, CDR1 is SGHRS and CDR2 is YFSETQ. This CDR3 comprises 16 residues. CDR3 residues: CASSWLTSGSPGELFF. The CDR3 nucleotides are TGCGCCAGCAGCTGGCTGACTAGCGGGAGCCCCGGGGAGCTGTTTTTT.

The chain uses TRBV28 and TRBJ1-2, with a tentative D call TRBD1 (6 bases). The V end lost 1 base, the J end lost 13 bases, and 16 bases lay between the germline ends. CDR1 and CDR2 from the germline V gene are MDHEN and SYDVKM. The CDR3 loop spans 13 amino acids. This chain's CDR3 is CASSLLGSGDATF. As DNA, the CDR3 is TGTGCCAGCAGTTTATTGGGTTCAGGGGATGCCACCTTC.

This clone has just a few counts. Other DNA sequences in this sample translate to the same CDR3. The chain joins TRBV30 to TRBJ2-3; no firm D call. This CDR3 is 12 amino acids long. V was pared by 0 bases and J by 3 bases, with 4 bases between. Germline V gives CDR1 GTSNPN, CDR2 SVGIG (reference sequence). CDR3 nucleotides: TGTGCCTGGAGTGTCCTGACAGATACGCAGTATTTT. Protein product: CAWSVLTDTQYF.

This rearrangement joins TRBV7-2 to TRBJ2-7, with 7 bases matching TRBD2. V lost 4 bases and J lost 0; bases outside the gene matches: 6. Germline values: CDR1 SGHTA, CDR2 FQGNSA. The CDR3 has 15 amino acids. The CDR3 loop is CASSSYLAVSYEQYF. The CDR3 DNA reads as TGTGCCAGCAGCTCTTATCTAGCGGTCTCCTACGAGCAGTACTTC.

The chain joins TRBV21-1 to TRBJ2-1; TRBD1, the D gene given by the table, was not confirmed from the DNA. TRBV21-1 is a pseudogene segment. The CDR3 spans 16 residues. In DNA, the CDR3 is TGTGCCAGCAGCAATGTCGTGGGCGGGACAGTATATGAGCAGTTCTTC. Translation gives CASSNVVGGTVYEQFF.

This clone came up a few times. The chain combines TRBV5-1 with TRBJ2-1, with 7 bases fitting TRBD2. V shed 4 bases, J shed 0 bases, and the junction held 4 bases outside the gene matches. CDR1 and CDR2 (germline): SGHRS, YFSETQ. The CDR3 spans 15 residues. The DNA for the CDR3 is TGCGCCAGCAGCCCTACTAGCGTCTCCTACAATGAGCAGTTCTTC. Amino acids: CASSPTSVSYNEQFF.

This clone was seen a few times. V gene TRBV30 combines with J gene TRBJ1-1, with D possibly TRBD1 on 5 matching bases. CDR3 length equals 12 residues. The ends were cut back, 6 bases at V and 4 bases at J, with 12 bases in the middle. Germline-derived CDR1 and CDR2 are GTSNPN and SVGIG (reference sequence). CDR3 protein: CACSRGATEAFF. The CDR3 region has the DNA TGTGCCTGCAGCAGAGGGGCCACTGAAGCTTTCTTT.

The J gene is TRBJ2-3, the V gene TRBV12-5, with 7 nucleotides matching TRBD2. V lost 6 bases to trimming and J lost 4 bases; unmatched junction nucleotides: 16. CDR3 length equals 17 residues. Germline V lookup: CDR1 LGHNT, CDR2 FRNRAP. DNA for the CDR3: TGTGCTAGTGGCCCAGGGAGGCCCCAGCGGGGCGCAGATACGCAGTATTTT. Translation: CASGPGRPQRGADTQYF.

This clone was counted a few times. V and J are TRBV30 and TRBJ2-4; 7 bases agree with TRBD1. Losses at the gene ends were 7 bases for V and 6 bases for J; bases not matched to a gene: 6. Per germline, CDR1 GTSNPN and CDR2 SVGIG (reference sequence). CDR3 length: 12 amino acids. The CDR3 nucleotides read TGTGCCTCGAGGGCAGGGGGAAACATTCAGTACTTC. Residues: CASRAGGNIQYF.

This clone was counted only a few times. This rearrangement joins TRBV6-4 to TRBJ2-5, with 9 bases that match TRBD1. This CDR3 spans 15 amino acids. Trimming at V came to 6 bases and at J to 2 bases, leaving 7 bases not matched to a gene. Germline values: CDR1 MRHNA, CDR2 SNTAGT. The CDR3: CASSIRDRVQETQYF. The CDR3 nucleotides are TGTGCCAGCAGCATCAGGGACAGGGTTCAAGAGACCCAGTACTTC.

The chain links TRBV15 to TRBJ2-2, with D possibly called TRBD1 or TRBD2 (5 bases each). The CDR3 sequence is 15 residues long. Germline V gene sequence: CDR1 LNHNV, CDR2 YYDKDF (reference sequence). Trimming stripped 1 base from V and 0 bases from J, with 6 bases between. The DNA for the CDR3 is TGTGCCACCAGCAGAGGAGGGGCGAACACCGGGGAGCTGTTTTTT. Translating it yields CATSRGGANTGELFF.

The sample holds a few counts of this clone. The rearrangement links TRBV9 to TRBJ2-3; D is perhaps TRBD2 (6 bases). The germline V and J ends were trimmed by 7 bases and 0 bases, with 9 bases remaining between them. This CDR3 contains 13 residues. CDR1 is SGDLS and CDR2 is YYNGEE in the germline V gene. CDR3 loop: CASSRGSTDTQYF. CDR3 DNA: TGTGCCAGCTCGCGGGGAAGCACAGATACGCAGTATTTT.

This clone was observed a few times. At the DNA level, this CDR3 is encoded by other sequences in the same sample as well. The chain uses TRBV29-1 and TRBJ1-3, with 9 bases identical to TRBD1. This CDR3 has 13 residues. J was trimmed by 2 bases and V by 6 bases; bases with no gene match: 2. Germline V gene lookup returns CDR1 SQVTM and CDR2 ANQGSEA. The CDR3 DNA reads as TGCAGCGTCGGGGACAGGGCTGGAAACACCATATATTTT. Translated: CSVGDRAGNTIYF.

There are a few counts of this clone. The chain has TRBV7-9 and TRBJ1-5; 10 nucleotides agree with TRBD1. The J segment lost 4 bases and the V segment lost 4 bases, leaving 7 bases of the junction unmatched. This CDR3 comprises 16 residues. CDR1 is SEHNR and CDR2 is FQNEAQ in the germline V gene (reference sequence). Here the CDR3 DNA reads TGTGCCAGCAGCTCCTGGCCGGGACAGGGGAATCAGCCCCAGCATTTT. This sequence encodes CASSSWPGQGNQPQHF.

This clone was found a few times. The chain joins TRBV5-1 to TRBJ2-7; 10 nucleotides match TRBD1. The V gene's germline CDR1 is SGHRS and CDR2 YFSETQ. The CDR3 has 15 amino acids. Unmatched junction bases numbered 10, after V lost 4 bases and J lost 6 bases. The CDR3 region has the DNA TGCGCCAGCAGCATCAACACCGGGACAGGGGTCGAGCAGTACTTC. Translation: CASSINTGTGVEQYF.